These T cell receptor beta chains were read from a single sample in a study of human T cells and chemical hapten exposure. Using its own MiXCR run on the reads, TCRdb lists one record per CDR3 protein. The sample lists about 120,000 distinct CDR3 sequences, roughly 8.5% occurring once. The sample was whole blood. The receptors were gathered from a human donor in good health. Some clones in this sample may be carry-over from other donors' samples. CDR3s include the opening cysteine and the closing phenylalanine or tryptophan. Fields, in order: J gene, clone size, D gene, V gene, CDR3 DNA, CDR3 protein. The D gene is left open where the match is weak. A row's size may be missing; if present it is once, few, many or a size class.

TRBJ2-7 many NA TRBV30 TGTGCCTGGATTGGAGTCTACGAGCAGTACTTC CAWIGVYEQYF
TRBJ1-3 many TRBD1 TRBV4-3 TGCGCCAGCAGCCAAGATCGGACAGGGTTCGGAAACACCATATATTTT CASSQDRTGFGNTIYF
TRBJ2-1 NA NA TRBV5-5 TGTGCCAGCAGCTTGGGGGTAGGGTATGATGAGCAGTTCTTC CASSLGVGYDEQFF
TRBJ1-1 NA NA TRBV2 TGTGCCAGCAGTGAAGCGGACAGCATGGACACTGAAGCTTTCTTT CASSEADSMDTEAFF
TRBJ1-5 NA TRBD1 TRBV20-1 TGCAGTGCCCGTGGGGGGACAGGGGCTTTTCAGCCCCAGCATTTT CSARGGTGAFQPQHF
TRBJ2-2 many TRBD1 TRBV4-3 TGCGCCAGCAGTAAAGGGGGGACAGGACAAAACACCGGGGAGCTGTTTTTT CASSKGGTGQNTGELFF
TRBJ1-1 many NA TRBV3-1 TGTGCCAGCAGTCCGCTATTGAACACTGAAGCTTTCTTT CASSPLLNTEAFF
TRBJ2-7 NA NA TRBV18 TGTGCCAGCTCACCTTCGAACTACGAGCAGTACTTC CASSPSNYEQYF
TRBJ1-5 few TRBD1 TRBV2 TGTGCCAGCAGTGCCCAGGGACAGGGGCTCAATCAGCCCCAGCATTTT CASSAQGQGLNQPQHF
TRBJ1-4 few TRBD1 TRBV12-3/TRBV12-4 TGTGCCAGCAGTCGACAGGGGGAAAATGAAAAACTGTTTTTT CASSRQGENEKLFF
TRBJ2-3 NA TRBD2 TRBV10-1 TGCGCCAGCAGCCTAGCGGGAATAGAGACAGATACGCAGTATTTT CASSLAGIETDTQYF
TRBJ2-1 NA TRBD2 TRBV11-2 TGTGCCAGCAGCCGTGGGTGGCTAGCGGGGGACTCGAGCTCCTACAATGAGCAGTTCTTC CASSRGWLAGDSSSYNEQFF
TRBJ2-1 few TRBD1 TRBV5-1 TGCGCCAGCAGCTCCATTGGCCCTACAGGGGTCAATGAGCAGTTCTTC CASSSIGPTGVNEQFF
TRBJ2-2 many NA TRBV24-1 TGTGCCACCAGGGACAGGAACACCGGGGAGCTGTTTTTT CATRDRNTGELFF
TRBJ2-3 NA NA TRBV24-1 TGTGCCACCAGTGATTCTGGATACGGCACAGATACGCAGTATTTT CATSDSGYGTDTQYF
TRBJ1-6 NA NA TRBV21-1 TGTGCCAGCAGCAAAGGGAACACGTATTCACCCCTCCACTTT CASSKGNTYSPLHF
TRBJ1-5 many NA TRBV12-3/TRBV12-4 TGTGCCAGCAGTTTTCGGCGGGATAGCAATCAGCCCCAGCATTTT CASSFRRDSNQPQHF
TRBJ2-7 NA NA TRBV3-1 TGTGCCAGCAGCCAAGAAGCAGGGAATTACGAGCAGTACTTC CASSQEAGNYEQYF
TRBJ2-2 many TRBD2 TRBV7-9 TGTGCCAGCAGCAACCCGACTAGCGGGAGGCAAAACACCGGGGAGCTGTTTTTT CASSNPTSGRQNTGELFF
TRBJ1-6 many NA TRBV29-1 TGCAGCGTGGACCAGGGGCAGGGTTCACCCCTCCACTTT CSVDQGQGSPLHF
TRBJ2-7 NA TRBD2 TRBV27 TGTGCCAGCAGTTTTAGCGGGAACGGGTACGAGCAGTACTTC CASSFSGNGYEQYF
TRBJ2-2 few TRBD2 TRBV12-3/TRBV12-4 TGTGCCAGCAGCCATCTAGCGGGAGCTACCGGGGAGCTGTTTTTT CASSHLAGATGELFF
TRBJ2-5 NA NA TRBV21-1 TGTGCCAGCAGCAAATTTAGCGAAAGAGAGACCCAGTACTTC CASSKFSERETQYF
TRBJ2-5 few TRBD2 TRBV29-1 TGCAGCGTTGATACGGGACTAGCGGGGATCCGCCAAGAGACCCAGTACTTC CSVDTGLAGIRQETQYF
TRBJ1-5 NA NA TRBV19 TGTGCCAGTAGTATTTTGGGGGGGCGAGGCAATCAGCCCCAGCATTTT CASSILGGRGNQPQHF
TRBJ2-3 NA NA TRBV5-1 TGCGCCAGAATCCGGGACACCCGCACAGATACGCAGTATTTT CARIRDTRTDTQYF
TRBJ2-2 many TRBD1 TRBV5-1 TGCGCCACCGCGGACAGGGAATTCGGGGAGCTGTTTTTT CATADREFGELFF
TRBJ2-1 NA TRBD2 TRBV4-1 TGCGCCAGCAGCCAAGATGGGAGACTAGCGGGGGGCAATGAGCAGTTCTTC CASSQDGRLAGGNEQFF
TRBJ2-1 few TRBD2 TRBV18 TGTGCCAGCTCACCAGGACTAGCGGGAGGAAATGAGCAGTTCTTC CASSPGLAGGNEQFF
TRBJ2-7 few NA TRBV11-2 TGTGCCAGCAGCTTAGTGCCGGGGGCGGAGGAGCAGTACTTC CASSLVPGAEEQYF
TRBJ2-7 NA NA TRBV7-8 TGTGCCAGCAGCTTAGGAGCCAGGGGGGTCACCTACGAGCAGTACTTC CASSLGARGVTYEQYF
TRBJ1-1 many NA TRBV7-2 TGTGCCAGCAGCTTATATCCACAGGGAATCTTGAACACTGAAGCTTTCTTT CASSLYPQGILNTEAFF
TRBJ1-5 many TRBD1 TRBV20-1 TGCAGTGCTATTACGAGACAGGGGTACAATCAGCCCCAGCATTTT CSAITRQGYNQPQHF
TRBJ1-2 many TRBD1 TRBV4-3 TGCGCCAGCAGCAAAACTGGGACAGGGGGTTCCAATGGCTACACCTTC CASSKTGTGGSNGYTF
TRBJ1-4 NA NA TRBV7-2 TGTGCCAGCAGCTTAGGGGGGCAATCCGCAAAGCTGTTTTTT CASSLGGQSAKLFF
TRBJ2-1 few NA TRBV7-2 TGTGCCAGCAGGGGGGGCGGGAGAGGAGTCTACAATGAGCAGTTCTTC CASRGGGRGVYNEQFF
TRBJ2-7 few NA TRBV12-3/TRBV12-4 TGTGCCAGCAGTCCCACTAGTGGCCTGGGGTACTTC CASSPTSGLGYF
TRBJ1-4 few NA TRBV6-6 TGTGCCAGCAGTACGACAGTCTCAACTAATGAAAAACTGTTTTTT CASSTTVSTNEKLFF
TRBJ1-3 many TRBD1 TRBV20-1 TGCAGTGCCCCAGACAGGGGCTCTGGAAACACCATATATTTT CSAPDRGSGNTIYF
TRBJ2-3 few TRBD2 TRBV9 TGTGCCAGCAGCGTAGAGAGCGGGGCATACACAGATACGCAGTATTTT CASSVESGAYTDTQYF
TRBJ1-5 many NA TRBV7-2 TGTGCCAGCAGCTTTGAAGGGGGAAACAATCAGCCCCAGCATTTT CASSFEGGNNQPQHF
TRBJ2-7 few TRBD1 TRBV6-2/TRBV6-3 TGTGCCAGCAGTTACTGGACAGGGACAGGGCGGACCTACGAGCAGTACTTC CASSYWTGTGRTYEQYF
TRBJ2-2 NA NA TRBV27 TGTGCCAGCAGAGGAGGGGACCACACCGGGGAGCTGTTTTTT CASRGGDHTGELFF
TRBJ2-5 few NA TRBV14 TGTGCCAGCAGCCCCCCCCTCGGGCCCATAGAGACCCAGTACTTC CASSPPLGPIETQYF
TRBJ2-1 many TRBD2 TRBV12-5 TGTGCTAGTGGTTTGCGCGGGGGGGACGCGGAGCAGTTCTTC CASGLRGGDAEQFF